These 32 T cell receptor beta chains share one sample of origin, sequenced in a study of blood T cell repertoires in COVID-19. The repertoire was sequenced with immunoSEQ multiplex PCR; TCRdb's copy has only in-frame clones and lacks some. The sample comprises more than 250,000 clones, roughly 85% of which are singletons, and 5% to 6.5% rests with the top ten. Sequenced material: peripheral blood. Every receptor here comes from a man between 45 and 60 years old with active or convalescent COVID-19.

The rearrangement uses TRBV28 and TRBJ1-1; D gene unclear. CDR1 and CDR2 from the germline V gene are MDHEN and SYDVKM. Trimming stripped 7 bases from V and 4 bases from J, with 19 bases between. There are 15 residues in the CDR3. DNA of the CDR3: TGTGCCAGCACTTCCGGCGGGGTAGTGGGCACTGAAGCTTTCTTT. Translation: CASTSGGVVGTEAFF.

The V and J genes are TRBV19 and TRBJ2-1, with a tentative D call TRBD1 (7 bases). CDR1 and CDR2 from the germline V gene are LNHDA and SQIVND (reference sequence). The CDR3 loop spans 18 amino acids. V lost 5 bases to trimming and J lost 2 bases, with 22 bases between them. This chain's CDR3 is CASSSPSGGSWAYNEQFF. CDR3 coding DNA: TGTGCCAGTAGTTCTCCGTCAGGGGGGAGCTGGGCCTACAATGAGCAGTTCTTC. Variable domain in full (rest from reference TRBV19 and TRBJ2-1): DGGITQSPKYLFRKEGQNVTLSCEQNLNHDAMYWYRQDPGQGLRLIYYSQIVNDFQKGDIAEGYSVSREKKESFPLTVTSAQKNPTAFYLCASSSPSGGSWAYNEQFFGPGTRLTVL.

The V and J genes are TRBV9 and TRBJ1-1, with a tentative D call TRBD1 (6 bases). CDR3 length: 12 residues. The V end lost 4 bases, the J end lost 6 bases, and 10 bases lay between the germline ends. The germline gives CDR1 SGDLS, CDR2 YYNGEE. CDR3 sequence (DNA): TGTGCCAGCAGCCCCAGGGGCGCTGAAGCTTTCTTT. Encoded protein: CASSPRGAEAFF.

J is TRBJ1-1 and V is TRBV6-1; perhaps TRBD1 as D (5 bases). The CDR3 runs to 12 residues. Trimming left V 2 bases short and J 10 bases short, with 11 bases between. Germline CDR1 is MNHNS and CDR2 is SASEGT. Here the CDR3 reads CASSESRVTAFF. DNA of the CDR3: TGTGCCAGCAGTGAATCCAGGGTTACAGCTTTCTTT.

In the case of this clone: This specimen includes other DNA sequences encoding the same CDR3. V gene TRBV2 combines with J gene TRBJ2-2, with 9 bases fitting TRBD1. This CDR3 contains 13 residues. Germline V gives CDR1 SNHLY, CDR2 FYNNEI. Trimming at V came to 6 bases and at J to 5 bases, leaving 1 base not matched to a gene. In DNA form, the CDR3 reads TGTGCCAGCAGAGGGACAGGGACCGGGGAGCTGTTTTTT. Amino acid sequence: CASRGTGTGELFF.

J is TRBJ2-7 and V is TRBV6-5; possible D gene TRBD2, 6 bases. V lost 6 bases to trimming and J lost 3 bases, with 15 bases between them. The length of the CDR3 is 14 residues. The germline V gene encodes CDR1 MNHEY and CDR2 SVGAGI. CDR3 amino acids: CASSEGPTSYEQYF. DNA for the CDR3: TGTGCCAGCAGCGAGGGACCGACTAGCTACGAGCAGTACTTC.

The chain joins TRBV28 to TRBJ1-1; D is unresolved. CDR1 MDHEN and CDR2 SYDVKM come from the germline V gene. The germline V and J ends were trimmed by 6 bases and 1 base, with 12 bases remaining between them. CDR3 size: 14 residues. The CDR3 DNA sequence: TGTGCCAGCAGAAGAGGCGGAACGAACACTGAAGCTTTCTTT. Its translation: CASRRGGTNTEAFF.

The J gene is TRBJ2-2, the V gene TRBV2, with a tentative D call TRBD1 (6 bases). CDR3 size: 14 residues. Trimming pared 6 bases from V and 0 bases from J, leaving 8 bases between. Looked up from germline, CDR1 is SNHLY and CDR2 is FYNNEI. CDR3 sequence: CASRGQTNTGELFF. As DNA, the CDR3 is TGTGCCAGCAGAGGACAGACGAACACCGGGGAGCTGTTTTTT.

V gene TRBV2 combines with J gene TRBJ1-2; D may be TRBD1 (6 bases). The CDR3 has 15 amino acids. Germline V lookup: CDR1 SNHLY, CDR2 FYNNEI. The V gene lost 2 bases and the J gene lost 8 bases, with 18 bases spanning the gap. Written as DNA, the CDR3 is TGTGCCAGCAGTGAACCGGGGGGCTCTGGGTTAGGCTACACCTTC. The encoded protein is CASSEPGGSGLGYTF.

The chain recombines TRBV10-3 with TRBJ1-6; 11 nucleotides align to TRBD1. V was pared by 7 bases and J by 9 bases, with 5 bases of the junction left unmatched. The CDR3 spans 14 residues. Germline-derived CDR1 and CDR2 are ENHRY and SYGVKD. The CDR3 nucleotides read TGTGCCATCAAGGAAGGACAGGGGGCTTCACCCCTCCACTTT. Protein product: CAIKEGQGASPLHF.

The chain recombines TRBV28 with TRBJ2-3, with unresolved D. The V end lost 2 bases, the J end lost 3 bases, and 15 bases lay between the germline ends. CDR1 is MDHEN and CDR2 is SYDVKM in the germline V gene. The CDR3 covers 16 residues. The CDR3 here is CASSLDLGRSTDTQYF. The CDR3 DNA reads TGTGCCAGCAGTTTAGACCTGGGCAGATCAACAGATACGCAGTATTTT. The whole variable domain, filled in from reference TRBV28 and TRBJ2-3, reads DVKVTQSSRYLVKRTGEKVFLECVQDMDHENMFWYRQDPGLGLRLIYFSYDVKMKEKGDIPEGYSVSREKKERFSLILESASTNQTSMYLCASSLDLGRSTDTQYFGPGTRLTVL.

The chain joins TRBV30 to TRBJ2-1, with 7 bases matching TRBD1. CDR3 length equals 12 residues. Germline CDR1 reads GTSNPN; CDR2 reads SVGIG (reference sequence). V lost 0 bases, J lost 13 bases, and 6 bases stayed unmatched. CDR3 loop: CAWSVLTGLQFF. The CDR3 region has the DNA TGTGCCTGGAGTGTATTGACAGGGTTACAGTTCTTC. The full variable domain, rest sourced from reference TRBV30 and TRBJ2-1, is SQTIHQWPATLVQPVGSPLSLECTVEGTSNPNLYWYRQAAGRGLQLLFYSVGIGQISSEVPQNLSASRPQDRQFILSSKKLLLSDSGFYLCAWSVLTGLQFFGPGTRLTVL.

This clone showed up just once. The rearrangement joins TRBV7-2 to TRBJ2-1; 7 bases fit TRBD1. The CDR3 has 15 amino acids. CDR1 and CDR2 (germline): SGHTA, FQGNSA. The V segment lost 3 bases and the J segment 9 bases; nucleotides outside the gene matches: 11. This chain's CDR3 is CASSFPTGSSTEQFF. The CDR3 bases are TGTGCCAGCAGCTTCCCGACAGGGAGCTCAACTGAGCAGTTCTTC.

The gene calls are TRBV11-2 and TRBJ2-7; 11 nucleotides line up with TRBD1. There are 17 residues in the CDR3. Germline CDR1 SGHAT, CDR2 FQNNGV. V was clipped by 5 bases and J by 5 bases; unmatched bases: 14. The CDR3 bases are TGTGCCAGCAGCCCCGCCTTCCGGGACAGGGGGTTCAACGAGCAGTACTTC. Amino acid sequence: CASSPAFRDRGFNEQYF. Supplemented by reference TRBV11-2 and TRBJ2-7, the full variable domain reads EAGVAQSPRYKIIEKRQSVAFWCNPISGHATLYWYQQILGQGPKLLIQFQNNGVVDDSQLPKDRFSAERLKGVDSTLKIQPAKLEDSAVYLCASSPAFRDRGFNEQYFGPGTRLTVT.

The chain links TRBV7-3 to TRBJ2-1; 8 bases match TRBD2. The V gene end was trimmed by 5 bases and the J gene end by 6 bases; junction bases not matched to a gene: 9. This CDR3 comprises 15 residues. Germline assignment: CDR1 SGHTA and CDR2 FQGTGA. The CDR3 DNA sequence: TGTGCCAGCAGCCGAGCGGGGGACGGGGGCAATGAGCAGTTCTTC. It is translated as CASSRAGDGGNEQFF.

V is TRBV28 and J is TRBJ1-1, with D perhaps matching TRBD1 (6 bases). Trimming took 3 bases from V and 0 from J, leaving 8 bases between them. This CDR3 is 14 amino acids long. Germline V gene lookup returns CDR1 MDHEN and CDR2 SYDVKM. CDR3 DNA: TGTGCCAGCAGTTTGCAGGGGTTGAACACTGAAGCTTTCTTT. Translating it yields CASSLQGLNTEAFF.

V usage is TRBV6-1 and J usage is TRBJ2-7, with a weak D call TRBD2 (5 bases). Deletions cut 3 bases from V and 9 bases from J, with 24 bases between. The CDR3 has 16 residues. Germline V gene sequence: CDR1 MNHNS, CDR2 SASEGT. CDR3 in DNA: TGTGCCAGCAGTGATCTGAACCTTCGGCTCATCGGGGTGCAGTACTTC. It is translated as CASSDLNLRLIGVQYF.

This clone was seen a single time. V is TRBV3-1 (or the pseudogene TRBV3-2) and J is TRBJ1-1; 7 nucleotides align to TRBD1. This CDR3 has 12 residues. CDR1 and CDR2 (germline): LGHDT, YNNKEL (reference sequence). The trim removed 5 bases at V and 6 bases at J, leaving 3 bases unmatched. Written as DNA, the CDR3 is TGTGCCAGCAGCTTCCAGGGGGCTGAAGCTTTCTTT. It encodes CASSFQGAEAFF.

The chain has TRBV2 and TRBJ2-5; a possible D gene is TRBD1 (5 bases). The CDR3 has 13 residues. The germline gives CDR1 SNHLY, CDR2 FYNNEI. Trimming pared 11 bases from V and 7 bases from J, leaving 20 bases between. CDR3 protein: CAGPTGKQGTQYF. CDR3 coding DNA: TGTGCCGGGCCGACTGGGAAGCAGGGGACCCAGTACTTC.

V gene TRBV6-6 combines with J gene TRBJ2-3; D remains unclear. Looked up from germline, CDR1 is MNHNY and CDR2 is SVGAGI (reference sequence). V lost 5 bases and J lost 2, with 20 bases in between. The CDR3 has 17 residues. The chain's CDR3 is CASSRYRSSQITDTQYF. The CDR3 nucleotides are TGTGCCAGCAGTCGGTACCGTTCTAGTCAGATCACAGATACGCAGTATTTT.

V is TRBV29-1 and J is TRBJ2-2, with TRBD2 identical over 9 bases. Germline V gene sequence: CDR1 SQVTM, CDR2 ANQGSEA. V lost 7 bases, J lost 3 bases, and 3 bases stayed unmatched. CDR3 length: 13 residues. The CDR3 nucleotides are TGCAGCGCCGCTAGCGGGGACACCGGGGAGCTGTTTTTT. This codes for CSAASGDTGELFF.

This chain links TRBV7-2 with TRBJ2-7; the D gene is possibly TRBD1 (5 bases). Germline V gene data show CDR1 as SGHTA and CDR2 as FQGNSA. V lost 7 bases and J 3 bases, leaving 19 bases between the germline ends. CDR3 length: 15 amino acids. This chain's CDR3 is CASTVGLGAYYEQYF. For the CDR3, the DNA is TGTGCCAGCACAGTGGGGCTAGGGGCCTACTACGAGCAGTACTTC.

The chain employs TRBV4-3 and TRBJ2-3, with TRBD1 matching 7 bases. The CDR3 has 16 amino acids. V lost 0 bases, J lost 1 base, and 4 bases stayed unmatched. CDR1 is LGHNA, CDR2 YSLEER, per germline. In DNA form, the CDR3 reads TGCGCCAGCAGCCAAGATTCGGGACAGCGCACAGATACGCAGTATTTT. Translated, it gives CASSQDSGQRTDTQYF.

The chain links TRBV6-6 to TRBJ2-1; 11 bases agree with TRBD2. This CDR3 region has 15 residues. The germline V gene encodes CDR1 MNHNY and CDR2 SVGAGI (reference sequence). Losses at the gene ends were 8 bases for V and 9 bases for J; bases not matched to a gene: 12. For the CDR3, the DNA is TGTGCCAGCCATGCTAGCGGGAGGCCCGGGATTGAGCAGTTCTTC. Its translation: CASHASGRPGIEQFF.

The J gene is TRBJ1-2, the V gene TRBV19, with 7 bases aligning to TRBD1. This CDR3 is 17 amino acids long. The germline CDR1 and CDR2 sequences are LNHDA and SQIVND (reference sequence). Unmatched junction bases numbered 17, after V lost 3 bases and J lost 7 bases. This CDR3 is CASSIVFTGDSPRGYTF. In nucleotides, the CDR3 is TGTGCCAGTAGTATTGTTTTTACCGGGGACAGCCCGCGTGGCTACACCTTC.

The V and J genes are TRBV5-1 and TRBJ2-1; TRBD2 matches at 7 bases. In germline, CDR1 is SGHRS, CDR2 YFSETQ. V lost 6 bases and J lost 8; bases outside the gene matches: 11. The CDR3 is 14 amino acids. In nucleotides, the CDR3 is TGCGCCAGCACTGGCGGCGGGAGTCGGTATGAGCAGTTCTTC. Translated: CASTGGGSRYEQFF.

The chain joins TRBV5-1 to TRBJ1-1; D may be TRBD1 (6 bases). This CDR3 has 15 amino acids. Germline values: CDR1 SGHRS, CDR2 YFSETQ. V dropped 4 bases and J dropped 5 bases, with 18 bases sitting between them. The CDR3 bases are TGCGCCAGCAGCCTGGTAGCGGGGGGCGGAACTGAAGCTTTCTTT. It is translated as CASSLVAGGGTEAFF.

The V gene is TRBV21-1, the J gene TRBJ2-7; TRBD2, the table's D call, lacks a check against the DNA. TRBV21-1 is classified as a pseudogene. The CDR3 runs to 13 residues. DNA for the CDR3: TGTGCCAGCAAAAGAGAGGGTAGGTACGAGCAGTACTTC. It encodes CASKREGRYEQYF.

The chain employs TRBV7-9 and TRBJ1-2, with D unresolved. Trimming stripped 6 bases from V and 6 bases from J, with 8 bases between. CDR3 length: 11 amino acids. Germline CDR1 reads SEHNR; CDR2 reads FQNEAQ (reference sequence). CDR3 sequence reads: CASSPLDGYTF. CDR3 in DNA: TGTGCCAGCAGTCCCCTAGATGGCTACACCTTC.

The gene calls are TRBV7-3 and TRBJ2-5, with D unclear. Trimming removed 6 bases from V and 5 bases from J, with 13 bases in between. The germline V gene encodes CDR1 SGHTA and CDR2 FQGTGA. The CDR3 covers 13 residues. Here the CDR3 reads CASSPGARETQYF. The CDR3 DNA reads as TGTGCCAGCAGTCCTGGCGCGCGGGAGACCCAGTACTTC.

The chain recombines TRBV5-1 with TRBJ2-1; D perhaps matches TRBD1 (6 bases). This CDR3 is built from 15 residues. With 5 bases removed from V and 8 bases from J, the gap between germline ends came to 20 bases. CDR1 and CDR2 from the germline V gene are SGHRS and YFSETQ. The CDR3 coding sequence is TGCGCCAGCAGTCTCCGGGACACCATGAGCCATGAGCAGTTCTTC. This codes for CASSLRDTMSHEQFF.

The chain joins TRBV28 to TRBJ1-2, with D possibly TRBD1 on 6 matching bases. The CDR3 length is 14 residues. Germline CDR1 is MDHEN and CDR2 is SYDVKM. The V end lost 5 bases, the J end lost 7 bases, and 17 bases lay between the germline ends. CDR3 nucleotides: TGTGCCAGCAGTACCCGGCACAGGGACCTTGGCTACACCTTC. It is translated as CASSTRHRDLGYTF.